This T cell receptor beta chain was identified during a study of technical replicates of blood from a handful of donors. Sequencing was performed with immunoSEQ multiplex PCR; in TCRdb, only in-frame clones are kept and a portion is missing. This sample has 55,000 to 75,000 clones, with roughly nine tenths found just once. Germline loops: CDR1 SGHRS, CDR2 YFSETQ. Losses at the gene ends were 8 bases for V and 3 bases for J; bases not matched to a gene: 13. The CDR3 extends over 15 amino acids. The clonotype originates from a human donor in good health. Some clones in this sample may be carry-over from other donors' samples. The sample comprised PBMCs. The chain employs TRBV5-1 and TRBJ1-1; the match to TRBD1 covers 7 bases. CDR3 sequence: CASRLTGAVDTEAFF. In DNA form, the CDR3 reads TGCGCCAGTAGACTCACAGGGGCGGTGGACACTGAAGCTTTCTTT. The whole variable domain, remainder taken from reference TRBV5-1 and TRBJ1-1, is KAGVTQTPRYLIKTRGQQVTLSCSPISGHRSVSWYQQTPGQGLQFLFEYFSETQRNKGNFPGRFSGRQFSNSRSEMNVSTLELGDSALYLCASRLTGAVDTEAFFGQGTRLTVV.